This T cell receptor (beta chain) comes out of a study of blood T cell repertoires in COVID-19 (dated by TCRdb to between 2020 and 2021). Describing the broader study: Samples from collaborators originated in the United States, Italy and Spain and spanned both the acute and convalescent phases of COVID-19. The repertoires were released in a freely available public database meant as a resource for research on the immune response to SARS-CoV-2. Samples were obtained from the ongoing ImmuneRACE study (first 160 participants) and from approximately 1,200 subjects provided by 6 global collaborators. Where available, HLA class I and class II types were taken from metadata supplied by the sample provider and were not determined by assay-based typing. The prospective study material was composed of cDNA or gDNA derived from T cells, B-cell-depleted T cells, or PBMCs. A de-identified subject ID, COVID-19 status, age in years and sex were almost always included in the sample metadata. Deeply sampled blood TCRbeta repertoires from subjects exposed to, actively infected with, or recovered from COVID-19 were included in the dataset. Study-level results and caveats: The amount of clinical and demographic metadata varied by source and participant and was provided uncurated.

Collaborating institutions collected whole blood in K2EDTA tubes following their own protocols. Collaborator samples were shipped for TCRbeta analysis as frozen whole blood, isolated PBMCs, or DNA extracted from either sample type. Ends trimmed: V by 5 bases, J by 3 bases; bases unmatched to a gene: 6. CDR1 and CDR2 were assigned from the germline V gene (reference sequence) as GTSNPN and SVGIG. Its CDR3 holds 14 amino acids, cysteine through phenylalanine. The only DNA kept is the CDR3, 42 bases in frame from the first base. On this clone itself: The specificity of this receptor is unknown. Base qualities were left out, and no much larger clone turns up one base away.

TCRbeta CDR3 regions were amplified from genomic DNA using the immunoSEQ Assay, a bias-controlled multiplex PCR. The study's own analysis went as follows. The number of nucleated cells in each sample was estimated by amplification of reference gene primers within the assay. To quantify the absolute abundance of each unique TCRbeta CDR3 rearrangement, sequence reads were collapsed and filtered. For each sample, productive Simpson clonality was calculated as the square root of Simpson's diversity index over productive rearrangements. Here the immuneACCESS table is served through TCRdb, limited to in-frame sequences with V and J called. Missing clones are a known gap in these copies; in checked studies unresolved V genes cover under half, and the rest lacks a known reason. The D gene and trimming were derived from the DNA, and the V and J assignments and clone size from that table. Recorded for this sample are some 57,000 clones; roughly 90% of them occurred a single time. The ten largest clonotypes hold more than 10% of the sample.

The receptor was derived from a man aged 55 to 70 with active COVID-19. Sequencing was performed on peripheral blood. The sequence links TRBV30 to TRBJ1-2; 10 nucleotides in the junction match TRBD1. The nucleotides are TGTGCCTGGCGACAGGGGGCGCGGTACTATGGCTACACCTTC. The translation is CAWRQGARYYGYTF.